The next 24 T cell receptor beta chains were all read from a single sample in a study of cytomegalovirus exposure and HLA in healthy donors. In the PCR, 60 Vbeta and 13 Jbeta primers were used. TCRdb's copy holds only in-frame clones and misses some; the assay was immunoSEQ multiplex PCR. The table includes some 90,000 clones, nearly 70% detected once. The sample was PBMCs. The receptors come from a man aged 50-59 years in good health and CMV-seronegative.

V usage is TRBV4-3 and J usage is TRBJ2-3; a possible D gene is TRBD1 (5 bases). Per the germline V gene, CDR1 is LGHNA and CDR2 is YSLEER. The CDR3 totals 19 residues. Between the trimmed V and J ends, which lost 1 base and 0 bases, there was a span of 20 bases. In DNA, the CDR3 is TGCGCCAGCAGCCAAGGCAGGGTGGCCGGAGCTATTAGCACAGATACGCAGTATTTT. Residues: CASSQGRVAGAISTDTQYF.

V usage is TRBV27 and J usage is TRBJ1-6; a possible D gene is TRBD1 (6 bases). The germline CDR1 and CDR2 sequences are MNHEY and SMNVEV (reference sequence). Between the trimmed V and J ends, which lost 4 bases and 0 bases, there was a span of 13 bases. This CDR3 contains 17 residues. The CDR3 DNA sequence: TGTGCCAGCAGTTGGGACAAGGGGAGCTCCTATAATTCACCCCTCCACTTT. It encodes CASSWDKGSSYNSPLHF.

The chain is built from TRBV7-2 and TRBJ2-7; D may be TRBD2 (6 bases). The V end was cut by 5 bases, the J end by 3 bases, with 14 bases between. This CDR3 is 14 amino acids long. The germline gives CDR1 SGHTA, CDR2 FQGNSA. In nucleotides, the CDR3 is TGTGCCAGCAGCACCTCATGGGGGGTCTACGAGCAGTACTTC. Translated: CASSTSWGVYEQYF. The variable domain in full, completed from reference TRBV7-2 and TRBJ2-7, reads GAGVSQSPSNKVTEKGKDVELRCDPISGHTALYWYRQSLGQGLEFLIYFQGNSAPDKSGLPSDRFSAERTGGSVSTLTIQRTQQEDSAVYLCASSTSWGVYEQYFGPGTRLTVT.

The CDR3 DNA reads as TGTGCCAGCTCACCAAACAACAATGAGCAGTTCTTC. Encoded protein: CASSPNNNEQFF. This rearrangement joins TRBV18 to TRBJ2-1; D uncertain. CDR3 length: 12 residues. Trimming removed 2 bases at V and 5 bases at J, with 4 bases between. Germline V gene lookup returns CDR1 KGHSH and CDR2 LQKENI.

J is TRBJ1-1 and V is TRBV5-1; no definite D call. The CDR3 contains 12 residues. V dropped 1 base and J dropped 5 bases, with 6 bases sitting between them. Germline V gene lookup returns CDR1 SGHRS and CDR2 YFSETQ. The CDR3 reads CASSLIDTEAFF. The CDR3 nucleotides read TGCGCCAGCAGCTTGATAGATACTGAAGCTTTCTTT.

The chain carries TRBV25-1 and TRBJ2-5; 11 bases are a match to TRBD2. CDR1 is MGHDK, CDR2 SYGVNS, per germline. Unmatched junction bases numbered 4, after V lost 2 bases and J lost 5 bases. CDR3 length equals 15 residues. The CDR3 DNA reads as TGTGCCAGCAGTGAACGACTAGCGGGACAGGAGACCCAGTACTTC. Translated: CASSERLAGQETQYF. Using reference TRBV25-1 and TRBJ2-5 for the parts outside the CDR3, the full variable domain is EADIYQTPRYLVIGTGKKITLECSQTMGHDKMYWYQQDPGMELHLIHYSYGVNSTEKGDLSSESTVSRIRTEHFPLTLESARPSHTSQYLCASSERLAGQETQYFGPGTRLLVL.

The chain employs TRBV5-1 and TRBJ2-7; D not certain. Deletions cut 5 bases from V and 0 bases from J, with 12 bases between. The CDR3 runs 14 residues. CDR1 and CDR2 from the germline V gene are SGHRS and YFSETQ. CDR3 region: CASSYDAVSYEQYF. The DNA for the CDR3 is TGCGCCAGCAGTTACGACGCGGTCTCCTACGAGCAGTACTTC. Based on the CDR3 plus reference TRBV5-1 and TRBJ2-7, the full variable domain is KAGVTQTPRYLIKTRGQQVTLSCSPISGHRSVSWYQQTPGQGLQFLFEYFSETQRNKGNFPGRFSGRQFSNSRSEMNVSTLELGDSALYLCASSYDAVSYEQYFGPGTRLTVT.

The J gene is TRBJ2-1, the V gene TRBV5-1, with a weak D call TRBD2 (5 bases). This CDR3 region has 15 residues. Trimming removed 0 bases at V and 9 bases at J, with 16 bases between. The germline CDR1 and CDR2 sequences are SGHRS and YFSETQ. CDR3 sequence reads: CASSLARGVAGEQFF. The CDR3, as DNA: TGCGCCAGCAGCTTGGCCCGGGGAGTGGCGGGTGAGCAGTTCTTC.

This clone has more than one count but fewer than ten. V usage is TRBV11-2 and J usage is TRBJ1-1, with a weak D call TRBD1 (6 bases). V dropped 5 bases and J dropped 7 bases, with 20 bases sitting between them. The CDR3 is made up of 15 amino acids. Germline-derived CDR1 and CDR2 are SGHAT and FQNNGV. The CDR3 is CASSLGGGGGVEAFF. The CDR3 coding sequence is TGTGCCAGCAGCCTAGGGGGGGGAGGGGGAGTTGAAGCTTTCTTT.

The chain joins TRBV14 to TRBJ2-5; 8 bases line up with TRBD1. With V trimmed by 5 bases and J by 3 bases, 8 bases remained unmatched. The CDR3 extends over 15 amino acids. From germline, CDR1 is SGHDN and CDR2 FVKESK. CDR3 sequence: CASSRLQGAEETQYF. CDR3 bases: TGTGCCAGCAGCAGACTCCAGGGGGCGGAAGAGACCCAGTACTTC.

The CDR3 protein is CASTDRPYGYTF. CDR3 nucleotide sequence: TGTGCCAGCACGGACAGACCCTATGGCTACACCTTC. The chain is built from TRBV2 and TRBJ1-2; maybe TRBD1 (6 bases). Per the germline V gene, CDR1 is SNHLY and CDR2 is FYNNEI. The length of the CDR3 is 12 residues. V was pared by 7 bases and J by 4 bases, with 10 bases between.

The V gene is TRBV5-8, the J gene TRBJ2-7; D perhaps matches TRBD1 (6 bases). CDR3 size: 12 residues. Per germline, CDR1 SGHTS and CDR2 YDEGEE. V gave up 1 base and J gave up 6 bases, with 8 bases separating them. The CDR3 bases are TGTGCCAGCAGCTTGATCAGGGGCGAGCAGTACGTC. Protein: CASSLIRGEQYV.

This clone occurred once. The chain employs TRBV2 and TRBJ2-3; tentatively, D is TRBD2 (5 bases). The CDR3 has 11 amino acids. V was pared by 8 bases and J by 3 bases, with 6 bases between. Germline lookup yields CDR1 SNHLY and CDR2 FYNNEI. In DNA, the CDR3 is TGTGCCAGCCGGGGTACAGATACGCAGTATTTT. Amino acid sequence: CASRGTDTQYF.

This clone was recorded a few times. CDR3 protein: CASTRLADGSYEQYV. CDR3 nucleotides: TGTGCCAGCACCCGACTAGCGGACGGCTCCTACGAGCAGTACGTC. This chain connects TRBV6-1 to TRBJ2-7, with 9 bases fitting TRBD2. V was clipped by 7 bases and J by 0 bases; unmatched bases: 7. Germline CDR1 is MNHNS and CDR2 is SASEGT. The CDR3 has 15 amino acids.

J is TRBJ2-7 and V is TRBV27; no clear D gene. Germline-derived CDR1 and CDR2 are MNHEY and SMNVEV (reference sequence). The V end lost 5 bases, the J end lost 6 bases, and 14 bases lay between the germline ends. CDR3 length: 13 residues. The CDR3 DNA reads TGTGCCAGCAGTCATAACCCCCGGAGCGAGCAGTACGTC. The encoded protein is CASSHNPRSEQYV.

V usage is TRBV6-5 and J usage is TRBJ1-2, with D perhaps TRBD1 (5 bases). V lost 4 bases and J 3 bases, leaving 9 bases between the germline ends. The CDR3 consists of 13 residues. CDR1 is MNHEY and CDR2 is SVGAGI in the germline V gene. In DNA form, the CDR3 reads TGTGCCAGCAGTTCTCCAGGGTACTATGGCTACACCTTC. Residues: CASSSPGYYGYTF.

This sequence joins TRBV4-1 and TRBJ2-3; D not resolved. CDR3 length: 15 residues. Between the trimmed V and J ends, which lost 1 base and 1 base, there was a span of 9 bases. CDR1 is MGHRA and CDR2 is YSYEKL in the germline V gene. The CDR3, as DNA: TGCGCCAGCAGCCAAGGGTACCGCGGCACAGATACGCAGTATTTT. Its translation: CASSQGYRGTDTQYF.

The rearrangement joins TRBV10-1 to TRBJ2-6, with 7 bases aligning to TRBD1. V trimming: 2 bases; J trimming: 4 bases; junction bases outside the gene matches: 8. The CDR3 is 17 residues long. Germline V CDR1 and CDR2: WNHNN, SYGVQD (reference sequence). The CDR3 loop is CASSEGKTGAGANVLTF. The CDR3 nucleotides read TGCGCCAGCAGTGAGGGAAAAACAGGGGCCGGGGCCAACGTCCTGACTTTC.

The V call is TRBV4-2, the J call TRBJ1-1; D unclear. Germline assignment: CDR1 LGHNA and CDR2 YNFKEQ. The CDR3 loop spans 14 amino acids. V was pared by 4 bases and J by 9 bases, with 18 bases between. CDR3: CASSLTGVQAKAFF. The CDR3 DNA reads TGTGCCAGCAGCCTAACCGGGGTGCAAGCCAAAGCTTTCTTT.

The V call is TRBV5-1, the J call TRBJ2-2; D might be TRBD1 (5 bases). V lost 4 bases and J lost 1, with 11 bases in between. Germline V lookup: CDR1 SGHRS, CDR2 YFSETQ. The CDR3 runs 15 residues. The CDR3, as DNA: TGCGCCAGCAGCCAGGGATTCCTGAACACCGGGGAGCTGTTTTTT. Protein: CASSQGFLNTGELFF.

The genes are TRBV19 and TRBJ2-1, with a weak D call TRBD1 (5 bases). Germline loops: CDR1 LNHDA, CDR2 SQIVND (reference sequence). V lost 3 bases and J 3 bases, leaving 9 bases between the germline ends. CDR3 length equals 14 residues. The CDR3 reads CASSISGLYNEQFF. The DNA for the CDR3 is TGTGCCAGTAGTATTTCAGGGCTCTACAATGAGCAGTTCTTC.

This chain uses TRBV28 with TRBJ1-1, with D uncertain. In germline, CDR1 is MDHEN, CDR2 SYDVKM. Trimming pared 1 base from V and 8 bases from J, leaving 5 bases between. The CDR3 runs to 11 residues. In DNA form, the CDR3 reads TGTGCCAGCAGTTTATTCCGGGAAGCTTTCTTT. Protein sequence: CASSLFREAFF.

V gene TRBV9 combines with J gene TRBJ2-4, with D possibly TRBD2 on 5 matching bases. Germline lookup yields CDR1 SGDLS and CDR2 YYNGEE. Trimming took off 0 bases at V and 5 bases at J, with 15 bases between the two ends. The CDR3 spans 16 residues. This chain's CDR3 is CASSVALLNGENIQYF. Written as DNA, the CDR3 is TGTGCCAGCAGCGTAGCTCTATTGAACGGGGAAAACATTCAGTACTTC.

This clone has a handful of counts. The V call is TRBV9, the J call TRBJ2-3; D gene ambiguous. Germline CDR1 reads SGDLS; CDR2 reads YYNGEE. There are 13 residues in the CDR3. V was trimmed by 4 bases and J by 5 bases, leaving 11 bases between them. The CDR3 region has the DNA TGTGCCAGCAGCAAAGCTAGGATAGATACGCAGTATTTT. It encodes CASSKARIDTQYF. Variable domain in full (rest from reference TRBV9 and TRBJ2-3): DSGVTQTPKHLITATGQRVTLRCSPRSGDLSVYWYQQSLDQGLQFLIQYYNGEERAKGNILERFSAQQFPDLHSELNLSSLELGDSALYFCASSKARIDTQYFGPGTRLTVL.